Presented here are 6 T cell receptor beta chains from one specimen sequenced in a study of neurological immune-mediated disorders. TCRdb called the 5' RACE reads again in MiXCR, with one record for every CDR3 protein. The table includes approximately 16,000 distinct CDR3 sequences, about a fifth detected once. Material: PBMCs. Receptors originate from a man between 45 and 60 years old in good health.

This clonotype came up many times. This chain connects TRBV7-2 to TRBJ2-2, with D possibly TRBD2 on 6 matching bases. The CDR3 is 14 residues long. Germline CDR1 SGHTA, CDR2 FQGNSA. V lost 6 bases and J lost 1, with 9 bases in between. This CDR3 is CASRGLMNTGELFF. The CDR3 DNA follows: TGTGCCAGCAGGGGACTGATGAACACCGGGGAGCTGTTTTTT.

The table lists this clonotype with many counts. This chain joins TRBV7-2 and TRBJ2-5; either TRBD1 or TRBD2 may supply D (6 bases each). Germline CDR1 SGHTA, CDR2 FQGNSA. The CDR3 runs 16 residues. Trimming stripped 1 base from V and 3 bases from J, with 15 bases between. CDR3 residues: CASSLGGLQGKETQYF. In nucleotides, the CDR3 is TGTGCCAGCAGCTTAGGCGGACTACAGGGAAAAGAGACCCAGTACTTC.

Judged by abundance, this clonotype is medium-sized. V gene TRBV5-1 combines with J gene TRBJ2-5, with D perhaps TRBD2 (6 bases). Per the germline V gene, CDR1 is SGHRS and CDR2 is YFSETQ. The CDR3 sequence is 19 residues long. The germline V and J ends were trimmed by 4 bases and 2 bases, with 27 bases remaining between them. In nucleotides, the CDR3 is TGCGCCAGCAGCCTGGGGCTAACTGGATCTCGGGGGAAGCAAGAGACCCAGTACTTC. Protein: CASSLGLTGSRGKQETQYF.

This clonotype came up many times. The J gene is TRBJ1-2, the V gene TRBV7-6; 7 bases map to TRBD1. The CDR3 runs to 17 residues. CDR1 is SGHVS and CDR2 is FNYEAQ in the germline V gene. V was pared by 5 bases and J by 4 bases, with 16 bases of the junction left unmatched. Here the CDR3 reads CASSLMLDREVGYGYTF. The CDR3 bases are TGTGCCAGCAGCCTAATGCTAGACAGGGAAGTCGGCTATGGCTACACCTTC.

This clonotype was detected many times. This rearrangement joins TRBV5-6 to TRBJ1-1; no clear D gene. This CDR3 has 12 residues. Germline V CDR1 and CDR2: SGHDT, YYEEEE. V was shortened by 4 bases and J by 6 bases, with 10 bases between the two germline ends. The CDR3 loop reads CASSPSGAEAFF. The CDR3 DNA is TGTGCCAGCAGCCCAAGTGGGGCTGAAGCTTTCTTT.

This chain uses TRBV20-1 with TRBJ2-7; TRBD2 matches 7 bases. Trimming at V came to 5 bases and at J to 6 bases, leaving 19 bases not matched to a gene. Germline loops: CDR1 DFQATT, CDR2 SNEGSKA (reference sequence). The CDR3 contains 16 residues. DNA for the CDR3: TGCAGTGCTCTCATAAAGGGACTAACGGGAGCTAGCGAGCAGTACTTC. This sequence encodes CSALIKGLTGASEQYF.